These T cell receptor beta chains were read from a single sample in a study of cytomegalovirus exposure and HLA in healthy donors. Generated by immunoSEQ multiplex PCR, the TCRdb table keeps only in-frame clones and is missing some. The repertoire holds under 200,000 clones, with roughly 77% as singletons. Sequenced material: PBMCs. These receptor sequences come from a male donor in good health and CMV-seropositive. The CDR3 runs from the conserved cysteine through the conserved F or W. The D gene is left open where the match is weak.

j_gene: TRBJ2-2
v_gene: TRBV9
d_gene: TRBD2
CDR3nt: TGTGCCAGCAGCCCACTAGCGGGAGGGAACACCGGGGAGCTGTTTTTT
CDR3aa: CASSPLAGGNTGELFF

j_gene: TRBJ2-7
v_gene: TRBV6-5
d_gene: -
CDR3nt: TGTGCCAGCAGTTATTCTGAGTCCAACGAGCAGTACTTC
CDR3aa: CASSYSESNEQYF

j_gene: TRBJ2-1
v_gene: TRBV10-1
d_gene: TRBD2
CDR3nt: TGCGCCACGCAGCGGGAGAGCTCCTACAATGAGCAGTTCTTC
CDR3aa: CATQRESSYNEQFF

j_gene: TRBJ1-2
v_gene: TRBV27
d_gene: -
CDR3nt: TGTGCCAGCAGTTTAGCGGGACCCTATGGCTACACCTTC
CDR3aa: CASSLAGPYGYTF

j_gene: TRBJ2-1
v_gene: TRBV11-2
d_gene: TRBD2
CDR3nt: TGTGCCAGCAGCTTAGATCGACTAGCGACCAATGAGCAGTTCTTC
CDR3aa: CASSLDRLATNEQFF

j_gene: TRBJ1-2
v_gene: TRBV5-1
d_gene: TRBD1
CDR3nt: TGCGCCAGCAGCTCTGGAGCAGGGGGGCTACCCTATGGCTACACCTTC
CDR3aa: CASSSGAGGLPYGYTF

j_gene: TRBJ2-7
v_gene: TRBV4-1
d_gene: -
CDR3nt: TGCGCCAGCAGCCAAGCTACCTATTACGAGCAGTACTTC
CDR3aa: CASSQATYYEQYF

j_gene: TRBJ2-5
v_gene: TRBV7-2
d_gene: -
CDR3nt: TGTGCCAGCAGCTCTGAGGCTCGCCAAGAGACCCAGTACTTC
CDR3aa: CASSSEARQETQYF

j_gene: TRBJ2-3
v_gene: TRBV6-6
d_gene: -
CDR3nt: TGTGCCAGCAGTTACCAGGGGTCTAATACGCAGTATTTT
CDR3aa: CASSYQGSNTQYF

j_gene: TRBJ1-6
v_gene: TRBV19
d_gene: TRBD1
CDR3nt: TGTGCCAGCAGACAGGGGCCCACGAGGCGCCCCAGCTCCTATAATTCACCCCTCCACTTT
CDR3aa: CASRQGPTRRPSSYNSPLHF

j_gene: TRBJ1-3
v_gene: TRBV21-1
d_gene: -
CDR3nt: TGTGCCAGCAGCAAATGTCTCGACAGCACCTCTGGAAACACCATATATTTT
CDR3aa: CASSKCLDSTSGNTIYF

j_gene: TRBJ2-2
v_gene: TRBV4-3
d_gene: -
CDR3nt: TGCGCCAGCAGCCAAGATGCGGCAGGGGTAACCGGGGAGCTGTTTTTT
CDR3aa: CASSQDAAGVTGELFF

j_gene: TRBJ2-7
v_gene: TRBV15
d_gene: TRBD1
CDR3nt: TGTGCCACCAGCAGAGAACGGGACAGGGTTTACGAGCAGTACTTC
CDR3aa: CATSRERDRVYEQYF

j_gene: TRBJ1-6
v_gene: TRBV6-4
d_gene: TRBD1
CDR3nt: TGTGCCAGCAGTTTCCTCGGACAGGGAGATTCACCCCTCCACTTT
CDR3aa: CASSFLGQGDSPLHF

j_gene: TRBJ1-2
v_gene: TRBV19
d_gene: TRBD1
CDR3nt: TGTGCCAGTAGTACGGACAGGGGGCGAGGCTATGGCTACACCTTC
CDR3aa: CASSTDRGRGYGYTF

j_gene: TRBJ1-5
v_gene: TRBV5-4
d_gene: -
CDR3nt: TGTGCCAGCAGTCCCGGAGGGGGCAATCAGCCCCAGCATTTT
CDR3aa: CASSPGGGNQPQHF

j_gene: TRBJ2-7
v_gene: TRBV7-2
d_gene: -
CDR3nt: TGTGCCAGCAGCGACAGCTCCTACGAGCAGTACTTC
CDR3aa: CASSDSSYEQYF

j_gene: TRBJ2-5
v_gene: TRBV7-3
d_gene: -
CDR3nt: TGTGCCAGCAGCTTAGGGGGGGCGGCGGAGACCCAGTACTTC
CDR3aa: CASSLGGAAETQYF

j_gene: TRBJ2-3
v_gene: TRBV7-2
d_gene: -
CDR3nt: TGTGCCAGCAGCTTAGACGGCTTATTCCAGGCAACAGATACGCAGTATTTT
CDR3aa: CASSLDGLFQATDTQYF

j_gene: TRBJ2-1
v_gene: TRBV6-5
d_gene: TRBD1
CDR3nt: TGTGCCAGCAGTTACTCCCAGGGGGCGCTTGAGCAGTTCTTC
CDR3aa: CASSYSQGALEQFF

j_gene: TRBJ2-7
v_gene: TRBV19
d_gene: -
CDR3nt: TGTGCCAGTAGAACGACAGGGGAGGGGACCTACGAGCAGTACTTC
CDR3aa: CASRTTGEGTYEQYF

j_gene: TRBJ2-1
v_gene: TRBV9
d_gene: -
CDR3nt: TGTGCCAGCAGCACCTACTCTAGCTCCTACAATGAGCAGTTCTTC
CDR3aa: CASSTYSSSYNEQFF

j_gene: TRBJ1-5
v_gene: TRBV5-1
d_gene: TRBD1
CDR3nt: TGCGCCAGCAGCTTGGCCGGACAGGGGCCGGGACAGCCCCAGCATTTT
CDR3aa: CASSLAGQGPGQPQHF

j_gene: TRBJ2-2
v_gene: TRBV4-3
d_gene: TRBD1
CDR3nt: TGCGCCAGCAGCCAAGAGCAGGGGGCGAACACCGGGGAGCTGTTTTTT
CDR3aa: CASSQEQGANTGELFF

j_gene: TRBJ2-2
v_gene: TRBV18
d_gene: -
CDR3nt: TGTGCCAGCTCAGTCTTACAGACGAACACCGGGGAGCTGTTTTTT
CDR3aa: CASSVLQTNTGELFF

j_gene: TRBJ2-7
v_gene: TRBV29-1
d_gene: TRBD2
CDR3nt: TGCAGCGTCGGCAGGACTAGCGGGGAAGAGCAGTACTTC
CDR3aa: CSVGRTSGEEQYF

j_gene: TRBJ2-7
v_gene: TRBV4-1
d_gene: -
CDR3nt: TGCGCCAGCAGCCAAGCGGGGAACTCCTACGAGCAGTACTTC
CDR3aa: CASSQAGNSYEQYF

j_gene: TRBJ2-6
v_gene: TRBV5-1
d_gene: -
CDR3nt: TGCGCCAGCAGCCTACAGGGCTCTGGGGCCAACGTCCTGACTTTC
CDR3aa: CASSLQGSGANVLTF